Listed below are T cell receptor beta chains from one sample, sequenced in a study of blood T cell repertoires in COVID-19. Here immunoSEQ multiplex PCR was the method, and the copy in TCRdb shows in-frame clones only, minus some. The table has 95,000 to 150,000 clones, about 83% seen once; the top ten hold about 4%. Material: PBMCs or T cells enriched from blood (not recorded which). The receptor source for this set is a woman aged 25-40 years who had recovered from COVID-19. Each CDR3 is given with its conserved first and last residue. D genes are given only for firm matches. Some rows mark clone size as missing; the rest say once, few, many or name a class of expanded clone.

v_gene	j_gene	abundance	d_gene	CDR3aa	CDR3nt
TRBV20-1	TRBJ1-5	-	TRBD1	CSASRDRDFLSNQPQHF	TGCAGTGCTAGTAGGGACAGGGACTTCCTTAGCAATCAGCCCCAGCATTTT
TRBV6-5	TRBJ2-1	-	TRBD2	CASSTHSGSYNEQFF	TGTGCCAGCAGTACCCATAGCGGGAGCTACAATGAGCAGTTCTTC
TRBV19	TRBJ1-4	-	TRBD1	CASNTGTGVANEKLFF	TGTGCCAGTAACACCGGGACAGGGGTAGCTAATGAAAAACTGTTTTTT
TRBV27	TRBJ2-2	-	-	CASSFSGERPTGELFF	TGTGCCAGCAGTTTCAGTGGGGAGCGGCCAACCGGGGAGCTGTTTTTT
TRBV10-3	TRBJ2-3	-	TRBD2	CAIGAGAADTQYF	TGTGCCATCGGAGCGGGAGCGGCAGATACGCAGTATTTT
TRBV11-3	TRBJ1-4	-	-	CASSLDRGEKLFF	TGTGCCAGCAGCTTAGACAGGGGTGAAAAACTGTTTTTT
TRBV3-1/TRBV3-2	TRBJ2-3	-	-	CASSLPPGGTSTDTQYF	TGTGCCAGCAGCCTGCCGCCTGGGGGGACTAGCACAGATACGCAGTATTTT
TRBV6-6	TRBJ2-3	-	TRBD2	CASSPNGRGTDTQYF	TGTGCCAGCAGTCCCAACGGGAGGGGCACAGATACGCAGTATTTT
TRBV28	TRBJ2-6	-	TRBD1	CASSPDRGRGANVLTF	TGTGCCAGCAGTCCCGACAGGGGGCGAGGGGCCAACGTCCTGACTTTC
TRBV12-3/TRBV12-4	TRBJ2-7	-	-	CASSLRTAYEQYF	TGTGCCAGCAGTTTGAGGACAGCCTACGAGCAGTACTTC
TRBV2	TRBJ2-3	few	-	CASSEGRTPATQYF	TGTGCCAGCAGTGAGGGGCGAACCCCTGCCACGCAGTATTTT
TRBV12-3/TRBV12-4	TRBJ1-1	few	-	CASRGTGFGEAFF	TGTGCCAGCAGGGGAACAGGGTTCGGTGAAGCTTTCTTT
TRBV5-5	TRBJ1-2	-	TRBD1	CASSLGWTGGYGYTF	TGTGCCAGCAGCTTAGGTTGGACAGGGGGCTATGGCTACACCTTC
TRBV30	TRBJ1-1	-	-	CAWSGRGWGTEAFF	TGTGCCTGGAGTGGGAGGGGATGGGGCACTGAAGCTTTCTTT
TRBV5-1	TRBJ2-2	once	-	CASREGTTGELFF	TGCGCCAGCAGGGAGGGGACCACCGGGGAGCTGTTTTTT
TRBV28	TRBJ2-3	-	TRBD2	CASSDRLAGADTQYF	TGTGCCAGCAGTGACCGACTAGCGGGAGCAGATACGCAGTATTTT